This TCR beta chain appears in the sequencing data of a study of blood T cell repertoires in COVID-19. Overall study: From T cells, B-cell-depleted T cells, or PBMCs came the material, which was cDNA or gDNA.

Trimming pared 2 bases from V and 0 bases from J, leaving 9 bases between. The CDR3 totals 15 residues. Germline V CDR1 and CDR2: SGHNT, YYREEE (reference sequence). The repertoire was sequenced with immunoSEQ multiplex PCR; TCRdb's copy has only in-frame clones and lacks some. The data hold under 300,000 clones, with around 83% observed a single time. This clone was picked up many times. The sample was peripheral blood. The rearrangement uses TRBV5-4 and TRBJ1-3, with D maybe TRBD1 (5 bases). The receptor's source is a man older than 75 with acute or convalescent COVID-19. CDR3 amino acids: CASSFDSSSGNTIYF. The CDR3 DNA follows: TGTGCCAGCAGCTTCGACAGCAGCTCTGGAAACACCATATATTTT.